The 23 T cell receptor beta chains presented below share a single source sample, sequenced in a study of blood T cell repertoires in COVID-19. Here immunoSEQ multiplex PCR was the method, and the copy in TCRdb shows in-frame clones only, minus some. The repertoire includes about 200,000 clones, roughly 89% of them detected once, and approximately 4.3% sits in the top ten. Specimen: PBMCs or T cells enriched from blood (not recorded which). These receptors all stem from a woman aged 30 to 39 with acute COVID-19.

This chain joins TRBV7-9 and TRBJ2-7; TRBD1 matches at 7 bases. CDR3 size: 13 residues. Per the germline V gene, CDR1 is SEHNR and CDR2 is FQNEAQ (reference sequence). V was pared by 5 bases and J by 7 bases, with 8 bases of the junction left unmatched. The CDR3: CASSPGTAREQYF. CDR3 DNA sequence: TGTGCCAGCAGCCCTGGGACAGCTCGGGAGCAGTACTTC.

This sequence joins TRBV9 and TRBJ2-2, with 13 bases fitting TRBD2. The V segment lost 4 bases and the J segment 6 bases; nucleotides outside the gene matches: 6. The CDR3 totals 16 residues. Looked up from germline, CDR1 is SGDLS and CDR2 is YYNGEE. This chain's CDR3 is CASSFRTSGGPGELFF. CDR3 nucleotides: TGTGCCAGCAGCTTTCGGACTAGCGGGGGTCCCGGGGAGCTGTTTTTT. The full variable domain, in which reference TRBV9 and TRBJ2-2 provide the parts outside the CDR3, is DSGVTQTPKHLITATGQRVTLRCSPRSGDLSVYWYQQSLDQGLQFLIQYYNGEERAKGNILERFSAQQFPDLHSELNLSSLELGDSALYFCASSFRTSGGPGELFFGEGSRLTVL.

The rearrangement uses TRBV6-5 and TRBJ2-1; TRBD1 matches 9 bases. J lost 3 bases, V lost 6 bases, and 6 bases had no gene match. This CDR3 is 15 amino acids long. In germline, CDR1 is MNHEY, CDR2 SVGAGI. The CDR3 nucleotides are TGTGCCAGCAGCGCAACAGGGGGCTACTACAATGAGCAGTTCTTC. Translated: CASSATGGYYNEQFF.

This rearrangement joins TRBV4-3 to TRBJ2-4; D is unclear. Germline CDR1 is LGHNA and CDR2 is YSLEER. V was shortened by 0 bases and J by 4 bases, with 10 bases between the two germline ends. This CDR3 contains 15 residues. The CDR3 nucleotides read TGCGCCAGCAGCCAAGATCCTGGCAAGAAAAACATTCAGTACTTC. Translation gives CASSQDPGKKNIQYF.

The V gene is TRBV29-1, the J gene TRBJ2-1, with 9 nucleotides matching TRBD2. With V trimmed by 5 bases and J by 4 bases, 9 bases remained unmatched. Germline CDR1 is SQVTM and CDR2 is ANQGSEA. This CDR3 has 15 amino acids. The CDR3 protein is CSVMPAGGGYNEQFF. The CDR3 DNA reads as TGCAGCGTTATGCCAGCGGGGGGTGGTTACAATGAGCAGTTCTTC.

The rearrangement uses TRBV5-4 and TRBJ1-2, with 9 nucleotides matching TRBD1. V trimming: 5 bases; J trimming: 5 bases; junction bases outside the gene matches: 7. The germline gives CDR1 SGHNT, CDR2 YYREEE (reference sequence). This CDR3 has 14 amino acids. The CDR3 coding sequence is TGTGCCAGCAGAGCGGGACAGGGAGGATATGGCTACACCTTC. It translates to CASRAGQGGYGYTF.

V and J are TRBV5-1 and TRBJ2-3, with TRBD2 identical over 10 bases. V gave up 3 bases and J gave up 0 bases; unmatched junction bases: 4. Germline V gene sequence: CDR1 SGHRS, CDR2 YFSETQ. CDR3 size: 16 residues. The CDR3 region is CASSWRTSGSTDTQYF. The CDR3 region has the DNA TGCGCCAGCAGCTGGAGGACTAGCGGAAGCACAGATACGCAGTATTTT.

The chain is built from TRBV19 and TRBJ1-1; 9 bases are shared with TRBD1. Per the germline V gene, CDR1 is LNHDA and CDR2 is SQIVND (reference sequence). This CDR3 spans 16 amino acids. V shed 10 bases, J shed 5 bases, and the junction held 17 bases outside the gene matches. CDR3 residues: CATRETDRGKWTEAFF. The CDR3 DNA reads TGTGCCACCCGGGAGACTGACAGGGGGAAATGGACTGAAGCTTTCTTT. Combining the CDR3 with reference TRBV19 and TRBJ1-1 gives the whole variable domain DGGITQSPKYLFRKEGQNVTLSCEQNLNHDAMYWYRQDPGQGLRLIYYSQIVNDFQKGDIAEGYSVSREKKESFPLTVTSAQKNPTAFYLCATRETDRGKWTEAFFGQGTRLTVV.

CDR3: CASSSSGGAYNEQFF. Here the CDR3 DNA reads TGTGCCAGCAGTTCAAGCGGGGGGGCCTACAATGAGCAGTTCTTC. The chain employs TRBV7-3 and TRBJ2-1; the match to TRBD2 covers 10 bases. The germline CDR1 and CDR2 sequences are SGHTA and FQGTGA. The trim removed 6 bases at V and 2 bases at J, leaving 4 bases unmatched. The CDR3 covers 15 residues.

The chain recombines TRBV15 with TRBJ2-7, with TRBD1 identical over 9 bases. V lost 6 bases to trimming and J lost 5 bases; unmatched junction nucleotides: 5. Per the germline V gene, CDR1 is LNHNV and CDR2 is YYDKDF (reference sequence). The CDR3 extends over 13 amino acids. The CDR3 DNA follows: TGTGCCACCAGGGACAGGGGAAGCCACGAGCAGTACTTC. Translated, it gives CATRDRGSHEQYF.

In its sample, this clone was seen once. The V gene is TRBV6-6, the J gene TRBJ1-1; D remains ambiguous. Germline V gene sequence: CDR1 MNHNY, CDR2 SVGAGI (reference sequence). The CDR3 spans 15 residues. V lost 0 bases and J 4 bases, leaving 12 bases between the germline ends. Written as DNA, the CDR3 is TGTGCCAGCAGTTACTCAACCAGGTTGTCCACTGAAGCTTTCTTT. Translation: CASSYSTRLSTEAFF.

The chain joins TRBV5-4 to TRBJ1-3; perhaps TRBD1 as D (6 bases). This CDR3 contains 17 residues. Trimming stripped 4 bases from V and 0 bases from J, with 17 bases between. Germline CDR1 and CDR2: SGHNT and YYREEE (reference sequence). The CDR3 nucleotides read TGTGCCAGCAGCCCAGCGGGGGCAGGCAACTCTGGAAACACCATATATTTT. This encodes CASSPAGAGNSGNTIYF.

In this sample, this clone turned up once. The chain has TRBV3-1 (or the pseudogene TRBV3-2) and TRBJ1-5, with D tentatively TRBD1 (5 bases). The CDR3 length is 19 residues. V dropped 0 bases and J dropped 7 bases, with 25 bases sitting between them. CDR1 and CDR2 from the germline V gene are LGHDT and YNNKEL (reference sequence). CDR3: CASSQDRGRDWPPGQPQHF. The CDR3 region has the DNA TGTGCCAGCAGCCAAGATCGGGGCAGGGACTGGCCCCCGGGGCAGCCCCAGCATTTT.

The gene calls are TRBV5-8 and TRBJ1-4, with D perhaps matching TRBD1 (6 bases). Germline CDR1 reads SGHTS; CDR2 reads YDEGEE. CDR3 length: 16 amino acids. The ends were cut back, 0 bases at V and 4 bases at J, with 13 bases in the middle. This chain's CDR3 is CASSLVFGQLNEKLFF. CDR3 nucleotide sequence: TGTGCCAGCAGCTTGGTGTTCGGACAGCTTAATGAAAAACTGTTTTTT.

The chain recombines TRBV10-1 with TRBJ2-1; 7 bases map to TRBD1. The CDR3 length is 14 residues. Looked up from germline, CDR1 is WNHNN and CDR2 is SYGVQD (reference sequence). V was clipped by 6 bases and J by 8 bases; unmatched bases: 10. CDR3 amino acids: CASRLQGPQDEQFF. As DNA, the CDR3 is TGCGCCAGCAGATTACAGGGGCCGCAGGATGAGCAGTTCTTC.

J is TRBJ2-7 and V is TRBV6-1; perhaps TRBD1 as D (6 bases). Germline V gene data show CDR1 as MNHNS and CDR2 as SASEGT. CDR3 length: 14 residues. Trimming pared 6 bases from V and 5 bases from J, leaving 17 bases between. The CDR3 nucleotides are TGTGCCAGCAGGGGGGCCCTCCTAGCCGACGAGCAGTACTTC. The encoded protein is CASRGALLADEQYF.

The chain's CDR3 is CASSESGGGAESPLHF. CDR3 sequence (DNA): TGCGCCAGCAGTGAGTCCGGAGGGGGGGCGGAATCACCCCTCCACTTT. The chain joins TRBV10-2 to TRBJ1-6, with D perhaps matching TRBD1 (6 bases). Between the trimmed V and J ends, which lost 0 bases and 10 bases, there was a span of 16 bases. Germline lookup yields CDR1 WSHSY and CDR2 SAAADI. The CDR3 is 16 residues long.

This chain joins TRBV29-1 and TRBJ1-2; TRBD1 is a possible D gene (6 bases). This CDR3 has 12 residues. CDR1 and CDR2 (germline): SQVTM, ANQGSEA. V dropped 3 bases and J dropped 4 bases, with 9 bases sitting between them. The DNA for the CDR3 is TGCAGCGTTGATCCCAGGGGCTATGGCTACACCTTC. It encodes CSVDPRGYGYTF.

The V gene is TRBV28, the J gene TRBJ1-4; D perhaps matches TRBD1 (5 bases). Trimming left V 5 bases short and J 11 bases short, with 12 bases between. Germline V gene lookup returns CDR1 MDHEN and CDR2 SYDVKM. The CDR3 covers 12 residues. The CDR3 protein is CASSLFQGKLFF. CDR3 DNA: TGTGCCAGCAGTCTCTTCCAGGGTAAACTGTTTTTT. Full variable domain (outside the CDR3, taken from reference TRBV28 and TRBJ1-4): DVKVTQSSRYLVKRTGEKVFLECVQDMDHENMFWYRQDPGLGLRLIYFSYDVKMKEKGDIPEGYSVSREKKERFSLILESASTNQTSMYLCASSLFQGKLFFGSGTQLSVL.

The CDR3 region has the DNA TGTGCCAGCAGTTCGATTTCTACCGGGACTAGCCTTTTTGCAGATACGCAGTATTTT. It codes for CASSSISTGTSLFADTQYF. The rearrangement uses TRBV28 and TRBJ2-3, with 9 positions matching TRBD2. V dropped 4 bases and J dropped 4; count of bases not matched to a gene: 18. CDR3 size: 19 residues. Germline V CDR1 and CDR2: MDHEN, SYDVKM. Using reference TRBV28 and TRBJ2-3 for the parts outside the CDR3, the full variable domain is DVKVTQSSRYLVKRTGEKVFLECVQDMDHENMFWYRQDPGLGLRLIYFSYDVKMKEKGDIPEGYSVSREKKERFSLILESASTNQTSMYLCASSSISTGTSLFADTQYFGPGTRLTVL.

The chain links TRBV10-3 to TRBJ1-1; D may be TRBD1 (6 bases). Trimming removed 6 bases at V and 1 base at J, with 15 bases between. The CDR3 runs 15 residues. Per germline, CDR1 ENHRY and CDR2 SYGVKD. The CDR3 region is CAIREPTGRNTEAFF. In nucleotides, the CDR3 is TGTGCCATCAGGGAACCTACAGGGAGGAACACTGAAGCTTTCTTT.

This clone was seen more than once but under ten times. V and J are TRBV7-9 and TRBJ1-1, with a possible D match to TRBD1 (5 bases). Germline V lookup: CDR1 SEHNR, CDR2 FQNEAQ (reference sequence). V was pared by 9 bases and J by 1 base, with 15 bases between. The CDR3 consists of 14 residues. The CDR3 DNA sequence: TGTGCCAGTTCAGTCACAGGCCCGAACACTGAAGCTTTCTTT. As protein: CASSVTGPNTEAFF.

For the CDR3, the DNA is TGTGCCAGCAGACCCAGCGGGGGGGTTAACACCGGGGAGCTGTTTTTT. Its protein is CASRPSGGVNTGELFF. V usage is TRBV11-2 and J usage is TRBJ2-2, with 10 nucleotides matching TRBD2. The germline gives CDR1 SGHAT, CDR2 FQNNGV. Unmatched junction bases numbered 6, after V lost 6 bases and J lost 2 bases. The CDR3 loop spans 16 amino acids.